The 12 T cell receptor beta chains given below trace back to one sample, sequenced in a study of T cell repertoires in cytomegalovirus infection. The antigens of these receptors remain unknown. One entry per CDR3 protein, called by TCRdb with MiXCR from the reads. The data show a few hundred thousand distinct CDR3 sequences, about 33% seen once. Material: cultured PBMCs, obtained from culture after CMV antigen stimulation. These receptors all come from a human donor in good health (CMV status not recorded). Some clones in this sample may be carry-over from other donors' samples.

The gene calls are TRBV6-5 and TRBJ2-3, with 7 bases aligning to TRBD1. With V trimmed by 7 bases and J by 0 bases, 7 bases remained unmatched. The CDR3 is 15 residues long. Germline lookup yields CDR1 MNHEY and CDR2 SVGAGI. The CDR3 region has the DNA TGTGCCAGCAAGAGACAGGGCGGGAGCACAGATACGCAGTATTTT. Protein sequence: CASKRQGGSTDTQYF.

The table lists this clonotype with a few counts. The chain couples TRBV10-1 to TRBJ2-3; no clear D. Germline V gene data show CDR1 as WNHNN and CDR2 as SYGVQD (reference sequence). The CDR3 is 18 amino acids. Trimming pared 8 bases from V and 2 bases from J, leaving 26 bases between. The CDR3 loop is CASPATTPIDGPTDTQYF. In nucleotides, the CDR3 is TGCGCCAGCCCCGCGACGACCCCGATCGACGGACCCACAGATACGCAGTATTTT.

The table lists this clonotype with many counts. The rearrangement uses TRBV12-3 or TRBV12-4 and TRBJ2-7; the D gene is possibly TRBD2 (6 bases). The CDR3 totals 14 residues. Between the trimmed V and J ends, which lost 2 bases and 7 bases, there was a span of 15 bases. The CDR3, as DNA: TGTGCCAGCAGTTTATCGGGAGTGGAAGTTGAGCAGTACTTC. Translating gives CASSLSGVEVEQYF.

This clonotype was counted a few times. The chain is built from TRBV7-9 and TRBJ2-7; 8 bases map to TRBD1. Looked up from germline, CDR1 is SEHNR and CDR2 is FQNEAQ (reference sequence). The J segment lost 4 bases and the V segment lost 2 bases, leaving 19 bases of the junction unmatched. The CDR3 is 19 residues long. CDR3 DNA sequence: TGTGCCAGCAGCTTAACCCCAGGTGGACAGGGAGGATGGAAATACGAGCAGTACGTC. As protein: CASSLTPGGQGGWKYEQYV.

This clonotype was counted only a few times. V usage is TRBV14 and J usage is TRBJ2-1, with 7 bases lining up with TRBD2. This CDR3 spans 15 amino acids. The V gene end was trimmed by 3 bases and the J gene end by 8 bases; junction bases not matched to a gene: 10. Germline lookup yields CDR1 SGHDN and CDR2 FVKESK. The CDR3 sequence is CASSQLTSSWDEQFF. In DNA, the CDR3 is TGTGCCAGCAGCCAGCTGACTAGCAGTTGGGATGAGCAGTTCTTC.

The genes are TRBV5-1 and TRBJ1-5, with no clear D. Germline V CDR1 and CDR2: SGHRS, YFSETQ. CDR3 length: 15 residues. V was pared by 4 bases and J by 5 bases, with 16 bases between. The CDR3: CASSPASPWDQPQHF. The CDR3 coding sequence is TGCGCCAGCAGCCCGGCCTCACCATGGGATCAGCCCCAGCATTTT.

The table lists this clonotype with many counts. The chain carries TRBV7-2 and TRBJ1-5, with D possibly matching TRBD1 (5 bases). Trimming took off 0 bases at V and 3 bases at J, with 12 bases between the two ends. The CDR3 consists of 16 residues. The germline gives CDR1 SGHTA, CDR2 FQGNSA. This CDR3 reads CASSLASRGYNQPQHF. CDR3 DNA: TGTGCCAGCAGCTTAGCGTCTCGGGGCTACAATCAGCCCCAGCATTTT.

This chain links TRBV7-8 with TRBJ2-2; no reliable D call. Trimming stripped 1 base from V and 4 bases from J, with 7 bases between. Germline CDR1 is SGHVS and CDR2 is FQNEAQ. The CDR3 consists of 14 residues. Written as DNA, the CDR3 is TGTGCCAGCAGCTTAGTTCTTTTCACCGGGGAGCTGTTTTTT. Translating gives CASSLVLFTGELFF.

There are a few counts of this clonotype. This chain connects TRBV19 to TRBJ1-2; tentative D call: TRBD1 (6 bases). CDR3 length equals 16 residues. Germline-derived CDR1 and CDR2 are LNHDA and SQIVND (reference sequence). V gave up 8 bases and J gave up 1 base, with 20 bases separating them. CDR3 amino acids: CASQSPGQLNNYGYTF. CDR3 sequence (DNA): TGTGCCAGTCAGTCCCCGGGACAACTAAATAACTATGGCTACACCTTC.

The chain uses TRBV27 and TRBJ1-4, with TRBD1 matching 8 bases. With V trimmed by 4 bases and J by 6 bases, 1 base remained unmatched. The V gene's germline CDR1 is MNHEY and CDR2 SMNVEV (reference sequence). The CDR3 is 13 amino acids. In DNA, the CDR3 is TGTGCCAGCAGTTCGACAGGGGATGAAAAACTGTTTTTT. Its protein is CASSSTGDEKLFF.

The chain combines TRBV7-2 with TRBJ1-4, with no clear D. The CDR3 contains 12 residues. Per germline, CDR1 SGHTA and CDR2 FQGNSA. Between the trimmed V and J ends, which lost 5 bases and 8 bases, there was a span of 9 bases. The chain's CDR3 is CASSQGGEKLFF. In DNA form, the CDR3 reads TGTGCCAGCAGCCAAGGCGGAGAAAAACTGTTTTTT.

This clonotype showed up many times. The chain has TRBV11-3 and TRBJ2-5, with D possibly being TRBD1 (6 bases). V was trimmed by 8 bases and J by 4 bases, leaving 11 bases between them. Germline V gene lookup returns CDR1 SGHNT and CDR2 YENEEA. The CDR3 runs to 12 residues. The CDR3 DNA reads TGTGCCAGCGGGAAAGGGGGAGAGACCCAGTACTTC. It is translated as CASGKGGETQYF.